This record covers a single T cell receptor (beta chain). The germline CDR1 and CDR2 sequences are LNHNV and YYDKDF (reference sequence). The CDR3 contains 15 residues. V dropped 1 base and J dropped 1 base, with 10 bases sitting between them. This sample stems from a study of control samples from healthy donors and cancer patients. This table comes from immunoSEQ multiplex PCR, and its TCRdb copy is limited to in-frame clones, with some not included. This table has under 150,000 clones, roughly 91% appearing once. V is TRBV15 and J is TRBJ1-1; no definite D call. What was sequenced was blood. The receptor was isolated from a man between 35 and 55 years old in good health. In DNA form, the CDR3 reads TGTGCCACCAGCAGAGGAAGCTCAGGGAACACTGAAGCTTTCTTT. This encodes CATSRGSSGNTEAFF.